These 21 T cell receptor beta chains originate from one sample sequenced in a study of OX40 agonist ivuxolimab in advanced cancers. Produced via immunoSEQ multiplex PCR; TCRdb's table is partial and in-frame only. Among about 140,000 clones, less than 95% were seen once, and the ten largest hold about 1%. The sequencing here drew on CD4+ or CD8+ T cells sorted from blood, taken in a trial of the OX40 agonist ivuxolimab. These receptors were taken from an adult with an advanced solid tumor such as melanoma, head and neck, liver or kidney cancer.

The chain couples TRBV2 to TRBJ2-1; D is undetermined. V lost 7 bases and J lost 10, with 20 bases in between. The CDR3 consists of 14 residues. CDR1 and CDR2 (germline): SNHLY, FYNNEI. In nucleotides, the CDR3 is TGTGCCAGCACCGCCGGGCGGCCTAAGTGGGAGCAGTTCTTC. Its translation: CASTAGRPKWEQFF.

The genes are TRBV19 and TRBJ1-1; the match to TRBD1 covers 9 bases. This CDR3 contains 15 residues. Looked up from germline, CDR1 is LNHDA and CDR2 is SQIVND (reference sequence). The V segment lost 5 bases and the J segment 1 base; nucleotides outside the gene matches: 5. Here the CDR3 reads CASSGPTGGNTEAFF. Written as DNA, the CDR3 is TGTGCCAGTAGTGGGCCGACAGGGGGGAACACTGAAGCTTTCTTT.

This sequence joins TRBV19 and TRBJ1-4; D is ambiguous. Trimming took 5 bases from V and 0 from J, leaving 13 bases between them. This CDR3 spans 16 amino acids. CDR1 is LNHDA, CDR2 SQIVND, per germline (reference sequence). In nucleotides, the CDR3 is TGTGCCAGTAGTGCGATATTAGGTACAACTAATGAAAAACTGTTTTTT. It yields the protein CASSAILGTTNEKLFF.

The V and J genes are TRBV9 and TRBJ2-3, with D perhaps being TRBD1 or TRBD2 (5 bases each). Between the trimmed V and J ends, which lost 4 bases and 0 bases, there was a span of 18 bases. The CDR3 covers 17 residues. Per germline, CDR1 SGDLS and CDR2 YYNGEE. CDR3 DNA: TGTGCCAGCAGCCCAAGGCAGGGACCCCCCAGCACAGATACGCAGTATTTT. Translated: CASSPRQGPPSTDTQYF.

This rearrangement joins TRBV27 to TRBJ1-6; 9 bases agree with TRBD1. The germline gives CDR1 MNHEY, CDR2 SMNVEV (reference sequence). The CDR3 covers 17 residues. V shed 5 bases and J 7 bases; nucleotides not matched to a gene: 12. The CDR3 region is CASSVRTGVFGNSPLHF. The CDR3 DNA follows: TGTGCCAGCAGTGTACGGACAGGGGTATTCGGGAATTCACCCCTCCACTTT.

V and J are TRBV6-1 and TRBJ2-2; D is ambiguous. From germline, CDR1 is MNHNS and CDR2 SASEGT. V was shortened by 4 bases and J by 3 bases, with 6 bases between the two germline ends. The CDR3 is made up of 13 amino acids. The CDR3: CASSGVDTGELFF. Here the CDR3 DNA reads TGTGCCAGCAGTGGGGTTGACACCGGGGAGCTGTTTTTT.

This chain joins TRBV29-1 and TRBJ2-7; tentatively, D is TRBD1 (6 bases). The V and J ends lost 4 bases and 2 bases respectively, with 9 bases between them. The germline gives CDR1 SQVTM, CDR2 ANQGSEA. The CDR3 length is 12 residues. CDR3 sequence: CSVGTEPYEQYF. The CDR3 bases are TGCAGCGTTGGGACAGAACCCTACGAGCAGTACTTC.

This chain joins TRBV27 and TRBJ2-2; D not resolved. V shed 6 bases and J shed 4 bases, with 9 bases lying between them. The CDR3 runs to 13 residues. Germline lookup yields CDR1 MNHEY and CDR2 SMNVEV (reference sequence). The CDR3 nucleotides read TGTGCCAGCAGACTTATGGGCACCGGGGAGCTGTTTTTT. It encodes CASRLMGTGELFF.

The rearrangement uses TRBV21-1 and TRBJ2-3; the DNA was not used to check the table's D call, TRBD1. TRBV21-1 is a listed pseudogene. This CDR3 has 17 amino acids. The CDR3 DNA reads TGTGCCAGCAGCTACCTACAGCTCCCAGGGAGCACAGATACGCAGTATTTT. This gives the protein CASSYLQLPGSTDTQYF.

The chain links TRBV5-4 to TRBJ2-1; TRBD2 aligns across 9 bases. The germline gives CDR1 SGHNT, CDR2 YYREEE (reference sequence). V lost 0 bases, J lost 5 bases, and 3 bases stayed unmatched. The CDR3 sequence is 15 residues long. The CDR3 spells CASSLAAGGHNEQFF. CDR3 in DNA: TGTGCCAGCAGCTTGGCAGCGGGAGGCCACAATGAGCAGTTCTTC.

A few counts support this clone. The rearrangement uses TRBV19 and TRBJ1-4, with D possibly matching TRBD1 (5 bases). The V gene's germline CDR1 is LNHDA and CDR2 SQIVND (reference sequence). V was pared by 5 bases and J by 8 bases, with 12 bases between. The CDR3 extends over 13 amino acids. In nucleotides, the CDR3 is TGTGCCAGTAGTCGGGAGGGGAGGGAAAAACTGTTTTTT. The encoded protein is CASSREGREKLFF.

V is TRBV7-2 and J is TRBJ2-5, with D maybe TRBD2 (6 bases). Germline loops: CDR1 SGHTA, CDR2 FQGNSA. This CDR3 has 14 amino acids. With 5 bases removed from V and 2 bases from J, the gap between germline ends came to 12 bases. The CDR3 protein is CASSTQGGQETQYF. DNA for the CDR3: TGTGCCAGCAGCACCCAAGGAGGGCAAGAGACCCAGTACTTC.

V gene TRBV9 combines with J gene TRBJ2-1; 11 bases are a match to TRBD2. CDR3 length equals 16 residues. Per the germline V gene, CDR1 is SGDLS and CDR2 is YYNGEE. After removal of 3 bases from V and 5 bases from J, the junction contained 7 bases not matched to a gene. The CDR3 is CASSAGGTSGNNEQFF. The CDR3, as DNA: TGTGCCAGCAGCGCGGGGGGGACTAGCGGAAACAATGAGCAGTTCTTC.

V is TRBV7-9 and J is TRBJ2-2; TRBD2 aligns across 7 bases. Germline lookup yields CDR1 SEHNR and CDR2 FQNEAQ (reference sequence). J was trimmed by 2 bases and V by 6 bases; bases with no gene match: 6. This CDR3 has 15 amino acids. This CDR3 is CASRFTSENTGELFF. CDR3 nucleotide sequence: TGTGCCAGCAGGTTCACTAGCGAAAACACCGGGGAGCTGTTTTTT.

The DNA of the CDR3 is TGTGCCAGCAGTTTCCTCGGCCAAAGAGAGTTCTTC. Protein product: CASSFLGQREFF. This chain links TRBV27 with TRBJ2-1, with unresolved D. Germline CDR1 is MNHEY and CDR2 is SMNVEV (reference sequence). V shed 3 bases and J shed 14 bases, with 14 bases lying between them. The CDR3 is 12 amino acids.

The chain couples TRBV9 to TRBJ1-1; D gene ambiguous. Trimming stripped 0 bases from V and 6 bases from J, with 15 bases between. This CDR3 has 15 residues. Germline V lookup: CDR1 SGDLS, CDR2 YYNGEE. The CDR3 nucleotides read TGTGCCAGCAGCGTAGCTGAGAAGGGTAAGGCTGAAGCTTTCTTT. Translation: CASSVAEKGKAEAFF.

The V call is TRBV5-3, the J call TRBJ1-4; tentative D call: TRBD1 (6 bases). Being an ORF, TRBV5-3 has a function that is uncertain. V dropped 0 bases and J dropped 2 bases, with 8 bases sitting between them. The CDR3 totals 15 residues. CDR3 residues: CARSLGGGTNEKLFF. The CDR3 nucleotides read TGTGCCAGAAGCTTGGGAGGGGGTACTAATGAAAAACTGTTTTTT.

This clone has a handful of counts. The chain has TRBV7-9 and TRBJ1-2; D not resolved. Germline CDR1 and CDR2: SEHNR and FQNEAQ (reference sequence). Trimming took 4 bases from V and 2 from J, leaving 5 bases between them. The CDR3 runs 12 residues. This chain's CDR3 is CASSSENYGYTF. CDR3 bases: TGTGCCAGCAGCTCGGAAAACTATGGCTACACCTTC.

The chain uses TRBV27 and TRBJ1-1; 9 bases fit TRBD1. V dropped 3 bases and J dropped 3; count of bases not matched to a gene: 5. Germline CDR1 is MNHEY and CDR2 is SMNVEV (reference sequence). The length of the CDR3 is 15 residues. This CDR3 reads CASSFRDRDYTEAFF. The DNA of the CDR3 is TGTGCCAGCAGTTTCCGGGACAGGGACTACACTGAAGCTTTCTTT.

The chain links TRBV30 to TRBJ1-5; tentatively, D is TRBD1 (5 bases). The CDR3 sequence is 14 residues long. Trimming shortened V by 1 base and J by 1 base, and 8 bases separated the two germline ends. The germline gives CDR1 GTSNPN, CDR2 SVGIG (reference sequence). The CDR3 nucleotides are TGTGCCTGGAGTGCCGGGGGGAGCAATCAGCCCCAGCATTTT. Encoded protein: CAWSAGGSNQPQHF.

In this sample, this clone turned up once. This sequence joins TRBV7-8 and TRBJ2-7; perhaps TRBD1 as D (7 bases). CDR3 length equals 16 residues. The V and J ends lost 1 base and 0 bases respectively, with 13 bases between them. Germline lookup yields CDR1 SGHVS and CDR2 FQNEAQ. The CDR3 DNA sequence: TGTGCCAGCAGCTTAGTCCCCAGGGGGGCCTCCTACGAGCAGTACTTC. Its translation is CASSLVPRGASYEQYF.